These 7 T cell receptor beta chains came from one sample sequenced in a study of response to subunit inactivated influenza vaccine. TCRdb passed the RT-PCR reads through MiXCR, listing each CDR3 protein once. The repertoire includes about 830,000 distinct CDR3 sequences, about a fifth of them detected once, and 11% sits in the top ten. Sequences were derived from PBMCs from blood, sampled about 5 days after vaccination. The source is a man aged 50 to 59 who received an inactivated influenza vaccine.

The rearrangement links TRBV5-5 to TRBJ1-1, with D possibly matching TRBD1 (5 bases). From germline, CDR1 is SGHKS and CDR2 YYEKEE (reference sequence). With 2 bases removed from V and 10 bases from J, the gap between germline ends came to 15 bases. This CDR3 is built from 13 residues. In DNA, the CDR3 is TGTGCCAGCAGCTTTGGGGTGGGGGTGGCAGCTTTCTTT. This gives the protein CASSFGVGVAAFF.

This clonotype appeared a few times. CDR3 DNA: TGCAGTGCTATCGGGGGGGGGAGAACTAGCACAGATACGCAGTATTTT. It is translated as CSAIGGGRTSTDTQYF. This chain links TRBV20-1 with TRBJ2-3; 8 bases align to TRBD2. The V segment lost 4 bases and the J segment 0 bases; nucleotides outside the gene matches: 9. Germline V gives CDR1 DFQATT, CDR2 SNEGSKA (reference sequence). The CDR3 runs 16 residues.

This clonotype was detected a few times. The chain links TRBV28 to TRBJ1-1, with a possible D match to TRBD1 (6 bases). Germline CDR1 is MDHEN and CDR2 is SYDVKM. This CDR3 is 17 amino acids long. V was clipped by 2 bases and J by 1 base, with 17 bases between them. In DNA form, the CDR3 reads TGTGCCAGCAGTTTAAACTCGGCAAGGGGACAGAACACTGAAGCTTTCTTT. It is translated as CASSLNSARGQNTEAFF.

This clonotype was observed many times. The chain is built from TRBV12-3 or TRBV12-4 and TRBJ1-2; 7 nucleotides agree with TRBD1. The J segment lost 4 bases and the V segment lost 4 bases, leaving 3 bases of the junction unmatched. The CDR3 covers 13 residues. CDR3 protein: CASSYRGSYGYTF. The CDR3 region has the DNA TGTGCCAGCAGTTACAGGGGTTCCTATGGCTACACCTTC.

The V and J genes are TRBV7-3 and TRBJ2-3; 8 bases fit TRBD1. Looked up from germline, CDR1 is SGHTA and CDR2 is FQGTGA. V trimming: 2 bases; J trimming: 3 bases; junction bases outside the gene matches: 7. This CDR3 has 16 amino acids. The CDR3 protein is CASSLGAGGWTDTQYF. The CDR3 DNA is TGTGCCAGCAGCTTAGGGGCAGGGGGCTGGACAGATACGCAGTATTTT.

J is TRBJ2-3 and V is TRBV12-3 or TRBV12-4, with a weak D call TRBD1 (6 bases). CDR3 length: 16 residues. V lost 8 bases to trimming and J lost 2 bases, with 20 bases between them. This CDR3 is CASVPRQGRNTDTQYF. The CDR3 nucleotides are TGTGCCAGCGTTCCTCGGCAGGGGCGGAACACAGATACGCAGTATTTT.

CDR3 in DNA: TGTGCCAGCAGACTATCTCGACAGGCCGGGGAGCTGTTTTTT. Encoded protein: CASRLSRQAGELFF. This sequence joins TRBV7-2 and TRBJ2-2; possible D gene TRBD1, 6 bases. The CDR3 runs 14 residues. Trimming stripped 6 bases from V and 6 bases from J, with 14 bases between. Germline V CDR1 and CDR2: SGHTA, FQGNSA.